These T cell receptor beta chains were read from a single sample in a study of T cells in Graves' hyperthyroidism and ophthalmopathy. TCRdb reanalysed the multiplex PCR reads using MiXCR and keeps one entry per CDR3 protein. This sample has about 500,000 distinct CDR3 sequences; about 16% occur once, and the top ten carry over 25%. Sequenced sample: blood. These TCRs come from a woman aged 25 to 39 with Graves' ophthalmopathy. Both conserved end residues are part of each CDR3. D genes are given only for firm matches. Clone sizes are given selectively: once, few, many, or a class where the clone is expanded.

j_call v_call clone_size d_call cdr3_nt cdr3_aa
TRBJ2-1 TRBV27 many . TGTGCCAGCAGTTTGAGGACTGGACTATCTCACTACAATGAGCAGTTCTTC CASSLRTGLSHYNEQFF
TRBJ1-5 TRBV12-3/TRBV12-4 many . TGTGCCAGCAGTTTACCCCCCCATCAGCCCCAGCATTTT CASSLPPHQPQHF
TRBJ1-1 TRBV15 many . TGTGCCACCAGCAGCGACCCGAACACTGAAGCTTTCTTT CATSSDPNTEAFF
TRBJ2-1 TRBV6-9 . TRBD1 TGTGCCAGCAGTTACGTGGACAGGGAATTCGGTGAGCAGTTCTTC CASSYVDREFGEQFF
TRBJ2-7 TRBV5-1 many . TGCGCCAGCAGCTTGGCCTGGACAGACGTGCGGCAGTACTTC CASSLAWTDVRQYF
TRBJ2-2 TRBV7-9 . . TGTGCCAGCAGCCTAGGGGTACCCGGGGAGCTGTTTTTT CASSLGVPGELFF
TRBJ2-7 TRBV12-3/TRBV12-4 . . TGTGCCAACAGTTTGCCCGGTACCTACGAGCAGTACTTC CANSLPGTYEQYF
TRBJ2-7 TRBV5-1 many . TGCGCCAGCAGCTTGCTCGGGCAGGCCTACGAGCAGTACTTC CASSLLGQAYEQYF
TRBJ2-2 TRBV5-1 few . TGCGCCAGCAGCTTGGACGGTGTAGACACCGGGGAGCTGTTTTTT CASSLDGVDTGELFF
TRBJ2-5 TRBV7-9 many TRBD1 TGTGCCAGCAGCTCAGGGACAGGATACCTGGAAGAGACCCAGTACTTC CASSSGTGYLEETQYF